A single sample is the source of the 4 T cell receptor beta chains below, sequenced in a study of blood T cell repertoires in COVID-19. The table came from immunoSEQ multiplex PCR; TCRdb's copy has only in-frame clones and leaves some out. The sample includes tens of thousands of clones, about 70% of them seen just once. The sequenced sample consisted of peripheral blood. The receptors were sampled from a man between 50 and 59 years old with COVID-19, enrolled during active disease.

This clone was picked up one time. V and J are TRBV3-1 (or the pseudogene TRBV3-2) and TRBJ2-2, with a tentative D call TRBD2 (5 bases). V was clipped by 5 bases and J by 4 bases, with 14 bases between them. Germline V CDR1 and CDR2: LGHDT, YNNKEL (reference sequence). This CDR3 is built from 15 residues. The chain's CDR3 is CASSRRSSSTGELFF. The CDR3, as DNA: TGTGCCAGCAGCAGGAGGAGTTCGAGCACCGGGGAGCTGTTTTTT.

The CDR3 is CASSSGQGDGYTF. The CDR3 DNA sequence: TGTGCCAGCAGCTCGGGACAGGGCGATGGCTACACCTTC. V and J are TRBV9 and TRBJ1-2, with 9 bases identical to TRBD1. J was trimmed by 6 bases and V by 4 bases; bases with no gene match: 4. CDR3 length: 13 amino acids. The germline V gene encodes CDR1 SGDLS and CDR2 YYNGEE.

This clone was picked up one time. V is TRBV29-1 and J is TRBJ1-5, with 12 bases lining up with TRBD1. The CDR3 is made up of 13 amino acids. V dropped 7 bases and J dropped 5; count of bases not matched to a gene: 3. CDR1 is SQVTM, CDR2 ANQGSEA, per germline. The CDR3, as DNA: TGCAGCGGGGGACAGGGGGCGGATCAGCCCCAGCATTTT. Amino acid sequence: CSGGQGADQPQHF.

This chain connects TRBV7-9 to TRBJ1-6; 7 bases fit TRBD1. V lost 6 bases, J lost 1 base, and 3 bases stayed unmatched. This CDR3 comprises 15 residues. CDR1 SEHNR and CDR2 FQNEAQ come from the germline V gene (reference sequence). The CDR3 spells CASRQQGSYNSPLHF. CDR3 coding DNA: TGTGCCAGCAGACAACAGGGGTCCTATAATTCACCCCTCCACTTT.